The rows below give T cell receptor beta chains drawn from one sample of a study of cytomegalovirus exposure and HLA in healthy donors. The protocol was immunoSEQ multiplex PCR, while the TCRdb copy is restricted to in-frame clones and leaves out a portion. The sample has approximately 100,000 clones, just under 75% seen once. Sequencing used PBMCs. The receptors come from a man aged 50 or older in good health and CMV-seropositive. Each CDR3 is given with its conserved first and last residue. The D gene is left open where the match is weak. Clone size is shown for a subset of rows, as once, few, many or a class of expanded clone.

v_gene	len	j_gene	abundance	d_gene	CDR3nt	CDR3aa
TRBV19	13	TRBJ1-1	NA	TRBD1	TGTGCCAGTAGTGCCGAGACAGGGGGTGAAGCTTTCTTT	CASSAETGGEAFF
TRBV5-1	14	TRBJ2-7	few	TRBD2	TGCGCCAGCAGCTCCCTGACTAGCAGCTACGAGCAGTACTTC	CASSSLTSSYEQYF
TRBV11-2	11	TRBJ2-7	many	NA	TGTGCCAGCAGCTTAAGGGAGGAGCAGTACTTC	CASSLREEQYF
TRBV11-2	15	TRBJ2-7	NA	TRBD2	TGTGCCAGCAGCTTAGGGCTAGCGGGGGCCTACGAGCAGTACTTC	CASSLGLAGAYEQYF
TRBV12-5	17	TRBJ1-1	NA	TRBD1	TGTGCTAGTGGTTTGGTACGATGGGACAGAATGAACACTGAAGCTTTCTTT	CASGLVRWDRMNTEAFF
TRBV7-3	14	TRBJ1-2	NA	NA	TGTGCCAGCAGCTTAACGCGATCTGGTGCTGGCTACACCTTC	CASSLTRSGAGYTF
TRBV7-2	14	TRBJ2-3	few	NA	TGTGCCAGCAGCTTAGCGGGGGGGCTCGATACGCAGTATTTT	CASSLAGGLDTQYF
TRBV10-3	16	TRBJ1-1	NA	TRBD1	TGTGCCATCAGTGCTGGGCAGGGGGCGAGGTCGGGTGAAGCTTTCTTT	CAISAGQGARSGEAFF
TRBV21-1	13	TRBJ2-3	NA	NA	TGTGCCAGCACAGGGACAGCCCCGACGACGCAGTATTTT	CASTGTAPTTQYF
TRBV5-4	14	TRBJ1-2	NA	TRBD1	TGTGCCAGCAGCTCTACAGGGGTCCTCTATGGCTACACCTTC	CASSSTGVLYGYTF
TRBV27	14	TRBJ1-1	NA	NA	TGTGCCAGCAGTGTCGGGGGGGGGAACACTGAAGCTTTCTTT	CASSVGGGNTEAFF
TRBV18	14	TRBJ1-1	few	NA	TGTGCCAGCTCCCCAGGGGCAGGGAACACTGAAGCTTTCTTT	CASSPGAGNTEAFF
TRBV10-1	15	TRBJ2-3	NA	NA	TGCGCCAGCAGGTTCTCGTGGAGGGGCACAGATACGCAGTATTTT	CASRFSWRGTDTQYF
TRBV13	12	TRBJ2-7	NA	TRBD2	TGTGCCACAAGCGGGAGTTCCTACGAGCAGTACTTC	CATSGSSYEQYF
TRBV29-1	13	TRBJ1-1	NA	TRBD1	TGCAGCGTTGTGACAGGGACTAACACTGAAGCTTTCTTT	CSVVTGTNTEAFF
TRBV4-1	15	TRBJ2-7	few	TRBD1	TGCGCCAGCAGCTCACCGGGACAGGCGACCTACGAGCAGTACTTC	CASSSPGQATYEQYF
TRBV15	13	TRBJ1-5	NA	NA	TGTGCCACCAGCATGGCGGGCAATCAGCCCCAGCATTTT	CATSMAGNQPQHF
TRBV5-1	14	TRBJ2-5	NA	TRBD2	TGCGCCAGCAGCACGACTAGCGGGAGGGAGACCCAGTACTTC	CASSTTSGRETQYF